This TCR beta chain originates from a study of CD8 T cells in ankylosing spondylitis (dated 2017 in TCRdb). Some background on the complete study: The study set out to find disease-linked TCR variants by profiling T cell receptor beta repertoires in ankylosing spondylitis patients and healthy donors. The full study cohort comprised about 25 ankylosing spondylitis patients and approximately 100 healthy donors. Peripheral blood was sampled, and synovial fluid was additionally collected from ankylosing spondylitis patients. Here is what the overall study found, with its caveats: Some motif variants were previously reported in synovial fluid and blood of reactive arthritis patients, suggesting common disease-initiation mechanisms. A TCR beta motif of eight highly homologous amino acid variants appeared characteristic of blood from ankylosing spondylitis patients. A CD8+ phenotype was shown by the disease-linked clones, which were found at relatively low frequencies in peripheral blood. The disease-linked clones were reported as significantly enriched in matched synovial fluid samples from ankylosing spondylitis patients.

TCRdb records Illumina HiSeq 2500 as the sequencer. Quantitative 5'-RACE with molecular barcodes was the method used to prepare the TCR beta libraries. Per the original workflow: A new computational method, built on a probabilistic model of VDJ rearrangement, was used to identify disease-linked TCR variants. The public sequencing data were trimmed at Q25 with fastp and processed into clonotypes with MiXCR by TCRdb, which kept only in-frame beta chains. Every distinct CDR3 protein forms one entry, paired with its most common genes and DNA. In this record, the V and J calls reflect TCRdb's handling and not the investigators' own analysis. The sample yields hundreds of thousands of distinct CDR3 sequences; roughly 10% were counted once. In total, the top ten clones hold approximately 0.5% of the sample. For CDR1 and CDR2, the germline V gene (reference sequence) lists DFQATT and SNEGSKA. Inclusive of the bounding cysteine and phenylalanine, the CDR3 is 10 residues long. Left in the record is the CDR3 DNA by itself, 30 bases read in frame from the first base. Between the V and J ends, shortened by 6 bases and 10 bases respectively, the junction contains 10 bases.

The sample holds a few counts of this clonotype. Its antigen is not yet known. No per-base quality is available; no much larger clone lies one base away. This TCR was sampled from a male donor with ankylosing spondylitis. The sequence links TRBV20-1 to TRBJ2-1; no D gene call is confident. The specimen was blood, either unsorted or a sorted T cell fraction (not recorded which). This receptor carries the CDR3 CSARKPEQFF. The DNA is TGCAGTGCAAGGAAACCCGAGCAGTTCTTC.